Listed below are T cell receptor beta chains from one sample, sequenced in a study of blood T cell repertoires in COVID-19. Sequencing was performed with immunoSEQ multiplex PCR; in TCRdb, only in-frame clones are kept and a portion is missing. The sample lists some 250,000 clones, roughly 85% occurring once. Source material: peripheral blood. The receptors stem from a young woman with acute or convalescent COVID-19. The CDR3 runs from the conserved cysteine through the conserved F or W. The size field is filled for only some rows; it gives once, few, many or a size class.

j_call,clone_size,v_call,cdr3_aa
TRBJ1-3,-,TRBV6-5,CASSYGQKTGNTIYF
TRBJ2-1,once,TRBV5-4,CASSDPSYNEQFF
TRBJ1-4,-,TRBV19,CASSMDSGVDEKLFF
TRBJ2-1,-,TRBV2,CATRDRSRSEQFF
TRBJ1-5,once,TRBV27,CASSSDSPYQPQHF
TRBJ2-1,-,TRBV28,CASSRNTGWSRNEQFF
TRBJ1-5,-,TRBV28,CATTNFGGNQPQHF
TRBJ2-1,-,TRBV27,CVSRRGSNPYNEQFF
TRBJ2-6,few,TRBV19,CASSIAEGRVPGANVLTF
TRBJ1-4,-,TRBV28,CASSLGGLNNEKLFF
TRBJ1-1,once,TRBV13,CASSLKGQEGAEAFF
TRBJ1-1,-,TRBV6-2/TRBV6-3,CASSYSSRDRGLGTEAFF
TRBJ2-3,-,TRBV7-3,CASSLSPAREDSTDTQYF
TRBJ2-7,once,TRBV6-5,CASRGQDSYEQYF
TRBJ1-1,-,TRBV6-2/TRBV6-3,CASSYNREGTEAFF
TRBJ2-6,-,TRBV7-9,CASSFRASGANVLTF
TRBJ1-2,-,TRBV9,CASSVGQGTYGYTF
TRBJ2-4,once,TRBV6-2/TRBV6-3,CASSYKTWAGDLKNIQYF
TRBJ1-2,-,TRBV4-3,CASSLTVGVGYTF
TRBJ2-1,-,TRBV29-1,CSVEGTSGYNEQFF
TRBJ2-3,-,TRBV30,CAWSVMSSAQYF
TRBJ1-4,-,TRBV28,CASSPHVGGKLFF
TRBJ2-3,once,TRBV7-9,CASSSWTSGRAIDTQYF
TRBJ2-1,-,TRBV19,CASSRDRGSYNEQFF
TRBJ2-1,-,TRBV2,CASSDPSGGHNEQFF
TRBJ2-7,-,TRBV21-1,CASPTPGGGLLAGPPRRYF
TRBJ2-3,-,TRBV28,CASSPLPSGPGTDTQYF
TRBJ1-3,-,TRBV15,CATSGRDRVHGNTIYF
TRBJ2-3,few,TRBV15,CATSRDRGYGDTQYF
TRBJ1-1,-,TRBV27,CASRRGQGMNTEAFF
TRBJ2-7,-,TRBV11-2,CASARLGQEMSYEQYF
TRBJ2-5,-,TRBV7-9,CASSSPLAGGLETQYF
TRBJ1-1,-,TRBV3-1/TRBV3-2,CASSQWDRANTEAFF
TRBJ2-1,-,TRBV28,CASTGLAVYNEQFF
TRBJ1-5,-,TRBV18,CASSQTTITGNLNEPQHF
TRBJ2-7,-,TRBV18,CASSPPKGQGAAGGSYEQYF
TRBJ2-7,-,TRBV28,CASSIWSQGVTYEQYF
TRBJ1-2,few,TRBV20-1,CSATLNGYTF
TRBJ1-1,-,TRBV4-2,CASSQGQANTEAFF
TRBJ2-1,-,TRBV9,CASSVGGAGGRYNEQFF
TRBJ2-1,few,TRBV7-2,CASSSPARFVKAGGNEQFF
TRBJ1-1,-,TRBV30,CAWRPGNGNTEAFF
TRBJ2-7,-,TRBV6-2/TRBV6-3,CASSPGTSIREQYF
TRBJ1-5,-,TRBV6-1,CASSEFPFGEGARPQHF
TRBJ1-5,-,TRBV5-6,CASSNRDQPQHF
TRBJ1-2,-,TRBV20-1,CSASALGQGADYGYTF
TRBJ1-1,-,TRBV5-4,CASRTGDNTEAFF
TRBJ1-5,-,TRBV19,CASRTAGQGYSNQPQHF
TRBJ2-7,-,TRBV6-2/TRBV6-3,CASSPVGRGYEQYF
TRBJ1-1,-,TRBV4-2,CASSPYPVGTPNTEAFF
TRBJ2-1,once,TRBV4-3,CASSQGVSGRNGGNEQFF
TRBJ2-1,-,TRBV10-3,CAIRPTSSDEQFF
TRBJ2-1,-,TRBV5-5,CASSSWTSGSNRNEQFF